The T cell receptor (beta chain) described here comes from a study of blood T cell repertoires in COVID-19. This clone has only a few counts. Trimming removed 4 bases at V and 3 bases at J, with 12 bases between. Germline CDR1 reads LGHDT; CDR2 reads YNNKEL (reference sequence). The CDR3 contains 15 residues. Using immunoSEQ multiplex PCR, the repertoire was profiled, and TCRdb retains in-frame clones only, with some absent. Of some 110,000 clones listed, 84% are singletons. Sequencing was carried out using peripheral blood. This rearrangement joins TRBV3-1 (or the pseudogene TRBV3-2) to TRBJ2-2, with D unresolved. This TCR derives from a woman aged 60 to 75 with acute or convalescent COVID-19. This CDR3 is CASSRRSSDTGELFF. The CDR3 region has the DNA TGTGCCAGCAGCCGAAGATCCTCGGACACCGGGGAGCTGTTTTTT.